The 10 T cell receptor beta chains given below trace back to one sample, sequenced in a study of blood T cell repertoires in COVID-19. The data were produced by immunoSEQ multiplex PCR, yet TCRdb's version contains in-frame clones alone and is incomplete. Here the sample spans around 700,000 clones, about 90% being singletons. Sample: peripheral blood. Receptor source: a woman younger than 35 with acute or convalescent COVID-19.

V usage is TRBV6-5 and J usage is TRBJ2-7; D unresolved. The V end was cut by 6 bases, the J end by 4 bases, with 13 bases between. The CDR3 extends over 13 amino acids. The germline V gene encodes CDR1 MNHEY and CDR2 SVGAGI. As DNA, the CDR3 is TGTGCCAGCAGGATGATGTTGAGATACGAGCAGTACTTC. Encoded protein: CASRMMLRYEQYF.

This sequence joins TRBV11-1 and TRBJ2-1; D remains unclear. This CDR3 contains 15 residues. The ends were cut back, 6 bases at V and 0 bases at J, with 12 bases in the middle. The germline CDR1 and CDR2 sequences are SGHAT and FQDESV (reference sequence). The CDR3 DNA reads as TGTGCCAGCAGGTCGGGTCAAAGCTCCTACAATGAGCAGTTCTTC. The encoded protein is CASRSGQSSYNEQFF.

The gene calls are TRBV6-5 and TRBJ2-7; possibly TRBD2 for D (5 bases). V was pared by 5 bases and J by 4 bases, with 15 bases between. The CDR3 covers 14 residues. Germline lookup yields CDR1 MNHEY and CDR2 SVGAGI. This CDR3 reads CASSNQWRTYEQYF. The CDR3 nucleotides are TGTGCCAGCAGTAACCAATGGAGGACTTACGAGCAGTACTTC.

V gene TRBV9 combines with J gene TRBJ1-1; weak D call: TRBD1 (5 bases). This CDR3 contains 15 residues. CDR1 and CDR2 from the germline V gene are SGDLS and YYNGEE. V lost 0 bases to trimming and J lost 3 bases, with 12 bases between them. The CDR3 region is CASSVDQGLDTEAFF. CDR3 DNA sequence: TGTGCCAGCAGCGTAGACCAGGGATTAGACACTGAAGCTTTCTTT. Full variable domain (remainder filled in from reference TRBV9 and TRBJ1-1): DSGVTQTPKHLITATGQRVTLRCSPRSGDLSVYWYQQSLDQGLQFLIQYYNGEERAKGNILERFSAQQFPDLHSELNLSSLELGDSALYFCASSVDQGLDTEAFFGQGTRLTVV.

V is TRBV30 and J is TRBJ2-5; D unresolved. V was cut by 0 bases and J by 4 bases, with 12 bases left in between. CDR3 length: 14 residues. CDR1 is GTSNPN and CDR2 is SVGIG in the germline V gene (reference sequence). CDR3: CAWSVLNHRETQYF. The DNA of the CDR3 is TGTGCCTGGAGTGTACTGAACCACCGAGAGACCCAGTACTTC.

As concerns this clone: Other DNA sequences within the sample encode an identical CDR3. The chain combines TRBV5-1 with TRBJ1-2; no clear D. There are 13 residues in the CDR3. V was shortened by 0 bases and J by 4 bases, with 7 bases between the two germline ends. Germline-derived CDR1 and CDR2 are SGHRS and YFSETQ. DNA of the CDR3: TGCGCCAGCAGCTTGGGGCAGGTCTATGGCTACACCTTC. This gives the protein CASSLGQVYGYTF.

The chain carries TRBV19 and TRBJ1-5; unclear D gene. Trimming stripped 2 bases from V and 3 bases from J, with 14 bases between. The CDR3 runs to 16 residues. Germline values: CDR1 LNHDA, CDR2 SQIVND (reference sequence). The CDR3 sequence is CASSIKPNRINQPQHF. For the CDR3, the DNA is TGTGCCAGTAGTATAAAACCCAACAGAATCAATCAGCCCCAGCATTTT.

This CDR3 reads CASSFRGMNTEAFF. The CDR3 DNA reads TGTGCCAGCAGCTTCCGGGGGATGAACACTGAAGCTTTCTTT. The chain couples TRBV7-3 to TRBJ1-1, with D perhaps TRBD1 (5 bases). The germline gives CDR1 SGHTA, CDR2 FQGTGA. The CDR3 has 14 residues. Trimming removed 3 bases from V and 0 bases from J, with 8 bases in between. The full variable domain, completed using reference TRBV7-3 and TRBJ1-1, is GAGVSQTPSNKVTEKGKYVELRCDPISGHTALYWYRQSLGQGPEFLIYFQGTGAADDSGLPNDRFFAVRPEGSVSTLKIQRTERGDSAVYLCASSFRGMNTEAFFGQGTRLTVV.

The rearrangement links TRBV5-1 to TRBJ2-2; D unclear. With 0 bases removed from V and 2 bases from J, the gap between germline ends came to 8 bases. Germline V gene lookup returns CDR1 SGHRS and CDR2 YFSETQ. The CDR3 has 15 residues. CDR3 in amino acids: CASSLGTANTGELFF. The CDR3, as DNA: TGCGCCAGCAGCTTGGGCACAGCAAACACCGGGGAGCTGTTTTTT.

Here the CDR3 reads CASSAGLAGGPTDTQYF. The CDR3 DNA reads as TGCGCCAGCAGTGCTGGGCTAGCGGGGGGGCCAACAGATACGCAGTATTTT. V and J are TRBV10-2 and TRBJ2-3, with TRBD2 matching 12 bases. Germline V gene sequence: CDR1 WSHSY, CDR2 SAAADI. The trim removed 4 bases at V and 3 bases at J, leaving 8 bases unmatched. The CDR3 has 17 amino acids.